This TCR beta chain was captured in a study of human T cells and chemical hapten exposure. On the study more broadly: Donors were sensitized with 2% DPC on the upper inner arm.

One entry per CDR3 protein, called by TCRdb with MiXCR from the RACE reads. Of under 300,000 distinct CDR3 sequences listed, approximately 7.5% are singletons. Time point: pre-sensitization, week 0. Treatment denoted: therapeutic diphenylcyclopropenone sensitization with weekly scalp DPC. This clonotype has a count of ten or more. The TCR originated in a man aged 18 to 30 with alopecia areata. Some clones in this sample may be carry-over from other donors' samples. Source: whole blood, taken in connection with sensitization to the hapten diphenylcyclopropenone (DPC).

CDR3 nucleotides: TGTGCCAGCAGCTTCTCCGGAAATACGCAGTATTTT. It codes for CASSFSGNTQYF. The chain combines TRBV7-8 with TRBJ2-3, with no clear D. CDR1 and CDR2 from the germline V gene are SGHVS and FQNEAQ. V dropped 3 bases and J dropped 7 bases, with 8 bases sitting between them. CDR3 length: 12 amino acids. Full variable domain (rest looked up from reference TRBV7-8 and TRBJ2-3): GAGVSQSPRYKVAKRGQDVALRCDPISGHVSLFWYQQALGQGPEFLTYFQNEAQLDKSGLPSDRFFAERPEGSVSTLKIQRTQQEDSAVYLCASSFSGNTQYFGPGTRLTVL.